This note documents a single T cell receptor beta chain sequence. This receptor's antigen is unknown. Nothing much larger sits one base from this clone, and base qualities are not available. The CDR3 regions of human TCRbeta chains were analyzed by immunosequencing. From the authors' description of their analysis: Repertoire TCRs were matched against a reference library of SARS-CoV-2-specific TCRs generated with the MIRA antigen-specificity platform. Breadth meant the fraction of unique TCRs that were SARS-CoV-2-associated, whereas depth meant the fraction of total T cells that were SARS-CoV-2-associated. Using the MIRA data, each spike-specific TCR was assigned both to the spike region to which the TCR was reactive and to a CD4 or CD8 class. Log10-transformed breadth and depth values were compared by one-way ANOVA with Sidak's multiple comparisons tests. TCRdb limited this immuneACCESS table to in-frame rearrangements with V and J called. A share of clones is missing; checked studies link under half to unresolved V genes, and the rest is unexplained. V, J and clone size reflect that table, while D and trimming were determined from the DNA. The sample profile shows under 150,000 clones; about 92% of them were found once. The ten largest clones take up 2.9% of the sample.

The entry originates in a study of T cell responses to AZD1222 COVID-19 vaccine (dated by TCRdb to 2020 to 2023). Broadly, across the study: Because spike-specific TCR depth and breadth did not differ between the two schedules, AZD1222 recipients who got a second dose at roughly 4 weeks were pooled with those who got a second dose at roughly 12 weeks. Enrollment into the trials was organized by age into subgroups of 18-55, 56-69 and 70-plus years, and those subgroups contained about 150, 27 and 61 TCR-sequenced participants, respectively. A total of 233 trial participants underwent TCR sequencing, of whom about 200 had received two doses of AZD1222 and around 25 had received two doses of the MenACWY control vaccine. Findings and caveats that apply to the study as a whole: CD4 TCRs associated with the vaccine covered the entire spike protein, and the dominant responses were in regions 160-218 and 743-854. Spike-specific TCR breadth and depth rose significantly after two AZD1222 doses compared with day 0 and with MenACWY recipients. Because no samples from the day 14 peak response were available, repertoires could be characterized only after the peak T cell response. In the small 56-69-year group, the increase in depth fell short of significance, most likely because of low power. Only five or six AZD1222 recipients were SARS-CoV-2 seropositive at baseline, limiting conclusions about previously exposed vaccinees. Nearly half of unique spike-specific TCRs reportedly recognized epitopes outside regions mutated in the B.1.351 and B.1.1.7 variants. Most participants were white British and females outnumbered males, and the authors suggested that clonal diversity may have been underestimated.

V and J lose 3 bases and 6 bases, and a span of 5 bases separates them. The CDR3, from cysteine to phenylalanine, totals 12 residues. Just CDR3 DNA is preserved here, 36 bases in frame from base 1. CDR1 and CDR2, per the germline V gene, are KGHDR and SFDVKD. Sample time point, as interpreted from the label and publication: baseline before first vaccination. The vaccinee samples were drawn from two UK trials, COV001 and COV002, one of which was a single-blind randomized controlled phase 2/3 trial testing AZD1222 (ChAdOx1 nCoV-19) in healthy adults. For TCRbeta chain sequencing, PBMC samples were collected from trial participants at day 0 and at day 28 after the second dose.

The TCR comes from an adult in good health. The rearranged chain carries TRBV24-1 and TRBJ2-1, with no confident D gene call. The sample here was peripheral blood, taken on day 0 of AZD1222 vaccination. This receptor has the CDR3 CATSDSPNEQFF. DNA sequence: TGTGCCACCAGTGATAGTCCCAATGAGCAGTTCTTC.